This TCR beta chain derives from a study of tumor-infiltrating lymphocytes in glioblastoma multiforme. Study-level points and caveats: TCR plus mutation findings rest on a single glioblastoma patient. The T cells in this sample were not sorted into functional subsets.

CDR3 size: 15 residues. Germline V gene lookup returns CDR1 MGHRA and CDR2 YSYEKL. TCRB libraries came from RNA via three nested multiplex PCR rounds. TCRB cDNA was made from approximately 0.5 ug total RNA. These TCRB libraries lack any described unique molecular identifiers. TCRdb re-called the multiplex PCR reads through MiXCR, storing one row per CDR3 protein. The data hold 7,000 to 9,500 distinct CDR3 sequences, with around two thirds observed a single time. In the case of this clonotype: Its specificity is not known. At one end the junction does not follow the germline gene, possibly because of a read error.

The sequenced sample consisted of brain tumor tissue. The chain recombines TRBV4-1 with TRBJ1-6; the D is unclear. The receptor was isolated from a male donor with glioblastoma. This CDR3 reads CASQNLTSGVSPLHF. The CDR3 DNA follows: TGCGCCAGCCAAAACCTGACATCCGGGGTTTCACCTCTCCACTTT.